This entry lists 10 T cell receptor beta chains sequenced from one sample in a study of T cell responses to AZD1222 COVID-19 vaccine. Assay: immunoSEQ multiplex PCR; the TCRdb copy retains only in-frame clones and omits some. The table records under 150,000 clones, roughly 90% of them present only once. The sequences come from peripheral blood, collected on day 0 of AZD1222 vaccination. All receptors come from an adult in good health.

The chain uses TRBV27 and TRBJ1-4; TRBD1 agrees at 12 bases. The CDR3 runs to 19 residues. J was trimmed by 6 bases and V by 6 bases; bases with no gene match: 17. From germline, CDR1 is MNHEY and CDR2 SMNVEV (reference sequence). This CDR3 is CASSTPSGTGGAVDEKLFF. As DNA, the CDR3 is TGTGCCAGCAGCACTCCGTCCGGGACAGGGGGCGCGGTAGATGAAAAACTGTTTTTT.

V and J are TRBV2 and TRBJ1-2, with D perhaps matching TRBD1 (6 bases). V lost 2 bases and J 4 bases, leaving 11 bases between the germline ends. The CDR3 covers 14 residues. In germline, CDR1 is SNHLY, CDR2 FYNNEI. CDR3 protein: CASSEISRGYGYTF. The CDR3 bases are TGTGCCAGCAGTGAAATCTCCAGGGGCTATGGCTACACCTTC.

The chain uses TRBV12-3 or TRBV12-4 and TRBJ1-1; D unresolved. V was pared by 8 bases and J by 11 bases, with 21 bases between. The CDR3 has 13 residues. CDR3: CASHGSGLWGAFF. As DNA, the CDR3 is TGTGCCAGCCATGGCAGCGGACTCTGGGGTGCTTTCTTT.

About this clone: Other DNA sequences in this specimen translate into the identical CDR3. CDR3 region: CASSPTQETQYF. CDR3 DNA: TGTGCCAGCAGTCCGACACAAGAGACCCAGTACTTC. The chain recombines TRBV7-9 with TRBJ2-5, with D unclear. Per the germline V gene, CDR1 is SEHNR and CDR2 is FQNEAQ (reference sequence). The CDR3 covers 12 residues. V dropped 6 bases and J dropped 2 bases, with 7 bases sitting between them.

V is TRBV11-3 and J is TRBJ2-5; 7 nucleotides match TRBD2. This CDR3 region has 15 residues. J was trimmed by 4 bases and V by 4 bases; bases with no gene match: 9. Germline CDR1 SGHNT, CDR2 YENEEA. For the CDR3, the DNA is TGTGCCAGCAGCTCGGGGACTAAGAAGATAGAGACCCAGTACTTC. This translates into CASSSGTKKIETQYF.

The chain has TRBV5-1 and TRBJ2-1; 8 bases are a match to TRBD2. The CDR3 sequence is 15 residues long. Germline assignment: CDR1 SGHRS and CDR2 YFSETQ. V lost 4 bases and J lost 3; bases outside the gene matches: 6. CDR3 region: CASSPSGSFYNEQFF. DNA of the CDR3: TGCGCCAGCAGCCCGAGCGGGAGTTTCTACAATGAGCAGTTCTTC.

The rearrangement links TRBV18 to TRBJ2-3; D might be TRBD1 (7 bases). This CDR3 spans 15 amino acids. Germline CDR1 is KGHSH and CDR2 is LQKENI. V lost 3 bases, J lost 8 bases, and 18 bases lay in between. CDR3 sequence: CASSPNTGEVATQYF. In DNA form, the CDR3 reads TGTGCCAGCTCACCCAATACAGGGGAGGTGGCTACGCAGTATTTT.

The CDR3 DNA reads TGTGCCAGCAGTTTGTCGAGGGTCCTCTCCTACGAGCAGTACTTC. Translating gives CASSLSRVLSYEQYF. The chain recombines TRBV28 with TRBJ2-7; D is perhaps TRBD2 (5 bases). Trimming cost V 3 bases and J 0 bases, with 12 bases left between them. Germline V gene data show CDR1 as MDHEN and CDR2 as SYDVKM. CDR3 length: 15 amino acids.

The chain employs TRBV18 and TRBJ1-2; 7 bases line up with TRBD1. There are 16 residues in the CDR3. Germline CDR1 reads KGHSH; CDR2 reads LQKENI. J gave up 2 bases and V 3 bases, and 9 bases lay outside the gene matches. CDR3 nucleotide sequence: TGTGCCAGCTCACCCGGAGGGGGCGGATGGAACTATGGCTACACCTTC. This codes for CASSPGGGGWNYGYTF.

The chain recombines TRBV6-5 with TRBJ2-3; TRBD1 agrees at 7 bases. CDR3 length: 14 amino acids. Germline lookup yields CDR1 MNHEY and CDR2 SVGAGI. Trimming took 7 bases from V and 4 from J; bases not matched to a gene: 8. The CDR3 here is CASNQDRVADTQYF. Written as DNA, the CDR3 is TGTGCCAGCAACCAAGACAGGGTCGCAGATACGCAGTATTTT.